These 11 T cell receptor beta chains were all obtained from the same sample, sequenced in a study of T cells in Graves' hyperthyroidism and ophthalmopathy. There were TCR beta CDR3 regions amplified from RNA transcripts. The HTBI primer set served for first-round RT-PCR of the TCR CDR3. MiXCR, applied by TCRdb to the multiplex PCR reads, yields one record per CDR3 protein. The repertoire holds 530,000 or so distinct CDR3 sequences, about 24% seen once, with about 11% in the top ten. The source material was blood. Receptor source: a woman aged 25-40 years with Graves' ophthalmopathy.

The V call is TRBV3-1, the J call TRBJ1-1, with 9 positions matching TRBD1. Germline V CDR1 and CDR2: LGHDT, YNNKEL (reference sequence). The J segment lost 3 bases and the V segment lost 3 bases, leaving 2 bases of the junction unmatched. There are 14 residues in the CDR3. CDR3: CASSHNRGHTEAFF. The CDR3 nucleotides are TGTGCCAGCAGCCATAACAGGGGGCACACTGAAGCTTTCTTT.

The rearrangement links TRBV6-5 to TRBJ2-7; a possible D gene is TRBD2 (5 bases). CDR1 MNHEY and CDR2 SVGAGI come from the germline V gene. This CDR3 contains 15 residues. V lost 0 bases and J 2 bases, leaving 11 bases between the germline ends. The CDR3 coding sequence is TGTGCCAGCAGTTACTCGCAAGCGGTGACCTACGAGCAGTACTTC. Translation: CASSYSQAVTYEQYF.

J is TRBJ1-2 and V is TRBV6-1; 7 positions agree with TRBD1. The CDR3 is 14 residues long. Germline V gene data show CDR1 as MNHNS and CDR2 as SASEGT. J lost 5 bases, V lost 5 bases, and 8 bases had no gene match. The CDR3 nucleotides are TGTGCCAGCAGTCCCTTACAGGGGACTTATGGCTACACCTTC. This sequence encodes CASSPLQGTYGYTF.

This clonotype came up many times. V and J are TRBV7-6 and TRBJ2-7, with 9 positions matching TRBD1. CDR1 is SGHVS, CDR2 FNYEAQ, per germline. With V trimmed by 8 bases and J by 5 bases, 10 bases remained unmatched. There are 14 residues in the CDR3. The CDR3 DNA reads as TGTGCCAGCGGCGCTGGACAGGGGATCGACGAGCAGTACTTC. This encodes CASGAGQGIDEQYF.

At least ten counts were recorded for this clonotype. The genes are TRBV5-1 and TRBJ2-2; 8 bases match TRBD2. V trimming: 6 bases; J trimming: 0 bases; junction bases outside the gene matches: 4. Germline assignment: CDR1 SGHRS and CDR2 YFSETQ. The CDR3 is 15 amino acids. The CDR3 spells CASTDGGANTGELFF. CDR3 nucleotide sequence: TGCGCCAGCACCGACGGGGGGGCGAACACCGGGGAGCTGTTTTTT.

The CDR3 nucleotides are TGTGCCAGCAGGGGGTCGGGACGGACTGAAGCTTTCTTT. Translating gives CASRGSGRTEAFF. V and J are TRBV6-1 and TRBJ1-1; perhaps TRBD1 as D (5 bases). This CDR3 has 13 amino acids. The germline V gene encodes CDR1 MNHNS and CDR2 SASEGT. V dropped 6 bases and J dropped 5 bases, with 13 bases sitting between them.

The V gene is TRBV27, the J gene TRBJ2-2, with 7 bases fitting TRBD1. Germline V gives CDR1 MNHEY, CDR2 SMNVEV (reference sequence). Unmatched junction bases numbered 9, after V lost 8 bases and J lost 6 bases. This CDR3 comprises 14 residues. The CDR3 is CASQYRGSPGELFF. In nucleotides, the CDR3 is TGTGCCAGCCAGTACAGGGGATCTCCCGGGGAGCTGTTTTTT.

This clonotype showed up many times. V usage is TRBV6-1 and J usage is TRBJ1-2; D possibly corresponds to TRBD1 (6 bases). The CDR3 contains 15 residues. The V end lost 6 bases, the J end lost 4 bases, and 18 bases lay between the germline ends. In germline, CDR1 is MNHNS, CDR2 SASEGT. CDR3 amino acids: CASRRAGAGPYGYTF. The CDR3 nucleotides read TGTGCCAGCAGGCGTGCGGGGGCAGGGCCCTATGGCTACACCTTC.

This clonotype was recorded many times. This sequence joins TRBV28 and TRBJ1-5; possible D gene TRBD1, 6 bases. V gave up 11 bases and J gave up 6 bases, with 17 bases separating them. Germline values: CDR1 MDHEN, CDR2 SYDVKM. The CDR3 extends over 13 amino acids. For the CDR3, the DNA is TGTGCCGCTCACCGAACAGGGTCTCAGCCCCAGCATTTT. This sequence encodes CAAHRTGSQPQHF.

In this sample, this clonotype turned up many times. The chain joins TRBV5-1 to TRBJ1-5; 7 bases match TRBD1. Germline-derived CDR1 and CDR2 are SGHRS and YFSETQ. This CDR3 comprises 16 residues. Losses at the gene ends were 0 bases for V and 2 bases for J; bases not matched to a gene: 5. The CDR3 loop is CASSLEAGGGNQPQHF. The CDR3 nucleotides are TGCGCCAGCAGCTTGGAGGCAGGGGGAGGCAATCAGCCCCAGCATTTT.

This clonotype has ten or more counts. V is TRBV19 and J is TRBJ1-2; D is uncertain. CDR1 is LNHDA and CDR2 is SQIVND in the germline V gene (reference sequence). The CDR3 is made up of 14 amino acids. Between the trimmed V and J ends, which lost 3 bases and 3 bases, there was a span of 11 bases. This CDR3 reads CASSIEGIDYGYTF. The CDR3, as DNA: TGTGCCAGTAGTATTGAGGGAATCGACTATGGCTACACCTTC.